This TCR beta chain derives from a study of T cell repertoires in cytomegalovirus infection. Study information: Public signatures in TCR beta pointed to CMV infection and matching HLA type. The study, taken as a whole, reports: In two of eight donors, the top clonotype was HLA-C-restricted CMV-specific. Totalled public TCR beta family frequency picked out people who carried CMV plus the relevant HLA.

TCRdb reanalysed the reads using MiXCR and keeps one entry per CDR3 protein. The profile shows about 740,000 distinct CDR3 sequences, 35% of them singletons. The V gene end was trimmed by 7 bases and the J gene end by 6 bases; junction bases not matched to a gene: 7. Germline CDR1 reads MDHEN; CDR2 reads SYDVKM. The CDR3 has 14 amino acids. A few counts support this clonotype. Its antigen remains unidentified. The receptor's source is a human donor in good health (CMV status not recorded). Some clones in this sample may be carry-over from other donors' samples. V gene TRBV28 combines with J gene TRBJ1-5, with 9 bases identical to TRBD1. Sequencing input: PBMCs. As DNA, the CDR3 is TGTGCCAGCACTGGACAGGGGTTCACTCAGCCCCAGCATTTT. It is translated as CASTGQGFTQPQHF.